The T cell receptor beta chain under discussion was sequenced for a study of beta chain features in type 1 diabetes. The wider study: When patients were set against healthy donors, age, gender and cell yields were similar.

Study-level points and caveats: There were fewer insertions and more deletions at the VDJ junctions of type 1 diabetes patients. Among all four CD4+ subsets, Type 1 diabetes patients had TCRB CDR3s that were moderately but significantly shorter.

Reverse transcribing all isolated RNA meant expressed TCRB transcripts were sequenced. For naive, central memory and regulatory T cell samples, reads averaged roughly 3.7 million. Libraries were prepared by immunoSEQ multiplex PCR; TCRdb keeps only in-frame clonotypes and omits some of them. The data contain hundreds of thousands of clones, approximately 9.9% of them singletons. With respect to this clone: Its antigen remains unidentified.

Sequenced: naive CD4+ T cells from blood. The receptor comes from a woman in her 30s in good health.

DNA for the CDR3: TGTGCTAGTGGTTTGGAGCGGGAGACTGTGGGAAGTTCCTACAATGAGCAGTTCTTC. Amino acids: CASGLERETVGSSYNEQFF. V is TRBV12-5 and J is TRBJ2-1, with 8 bases aligning to TRBD2. The CDR3 is made up of 19 amino acids. The germline V gene has CDR1 LGHNT and CDR2 FRNRAP. V lost 1 base and J lost 1; bases outside the gene matches: 12.